This passage covers 5 T cell receptor beta chains from one sample sequenced in a study of molecular identifiers for immune sequencing clone quantification. TCRdb reprocessed the PCR reads via MiXCR and lists one record per CDR3 protein. The repertoire includes around 460,000 distinct CDR3 sequences, 25% of them detected once, and 0.76% sits in the top ten. Source material: naive CD8+ T cells from blood, with Jurkat cell RNA spiked in. Subset noted: FACS-sorted CD8+CD4-CCR7+CD45RA+ naive T cells. These receptors originate from a human donor in good health. Some libraries in this study had Jurkat cell RNA spiked in.

This clonotype was seen at least ten times. The genes are TRBV29-1 and TRBJ2-7; TRBD2 aligns across 8 bases. Unmatched junction bases numbered 6, after V lost 7 bases and J lost 4 bases. This CDR3 is 12 amino acids long. From germline, CDR1 is SQVTM and CDR2 ANQGSEA. CDR3 DNA sequence: TGCAGCGGCGGGAGGACTGGGTACGAGCAGTACTTC. It specifies CSGGRTGYEQYF.

This clonotype came up a few times. The V gene is TRBV7-8, the J gene TRBJ2-7, with 13 positions matching TRBD2. This CDR3 comprises 17 residues. V trimming: 1 base; J trimming: 3 bases; junction bases outside the gene matches: 6. CDR1 is SGHVS and CDR2 is FQNEAQ in the germline V gene. In DNA form, the CDR3 reads TGTGCCAGCAGCTTAGGGGCTAGACTAGCGGGGGGCTACGAGCAGTACTTC. Its translation: CASSLGARLAGGYEQYF.

The chain couples TRBV19 to TRBJ2-2, with D possibly TRBD1 on 6 matching bases. The ends were cut back, 2 bases at V and 4 bases at J, with 11 bases in the middle. The CDR3 contains 15 residues. The germline CDR1 and CDR2 sequences are LNHDA and SQIVND (reference sequence). The CDR3 DNA reads as TGTGCCAGTAGTATAACAGGGTCGGGCACCGGGGAGCTGTTTTTT. Protein product: CASSITGSGTGELFF.

Turning to this clonotype: Germline is not matched at one junction end, which may reflect a read error. The V gene is TRBV4-2, the J gene TRBJ2-1; D perhaps matches TRBD2 (5 bases). Per the germline V gene, CDR1 is LGHNA and CDR2 is YNFKEQ. The CDR3 has 15 amino acids. CDR3 sequence reads: CASSQDPSGDNEQFF. CDR3 DNA sequence: TGTGCCAGCAGCCAAGATCCGAGCGGCGACAATGAGCAGTTCTTT.

This clonotype was found a few times. The V and J genes are TRBV5-6 and TRBJ2-4; a weak D match, TRBD1 (6 bases). Germline V gene lookup returns CDR1 SGHDT and CDR2 YYEEEE. The V gene lost 4 bases and the J gene lost 4 bases, with 12 bases spanning the gap. This CDR3 is built from 14 residues. The CDR3 coding sequence is TGTGCCAGCAGCCCCGGACAGAATAAAAACATTCAGTACTTC. It encodes CASSPGQNKNIQYF.